The 14 T cell receptor beta chains below were found in one sample sequenced in a study of identical twins. TCRdb independently ran MiXCR on the 5' RACE reads; one entry per CDR3 protein. The data contain around 550,000 distinct CDR3 sequences, roughly 15% of them singletons. These data also formed part of another study, on yellow fever vaccine responses in identical twins.

The sample was CD4+ T cells sorted from blood. Source of these receptors: a woman between 18 and 30 years old in good health.

This clonotype has ten or more counts. This chain uses TRBV6-5 with TRBJ2-5; 12 positions match TRBD2. Germline V gives CDR1 MNHEY, CDR2 SVGAGI. This CDR3 has 18 amino acids. Trimming took 5 bases from V and 0 from J; bases not matched to a gene: 10. The CDR3 is CASSQSTSGSPYQETQYF. The CDR3, as DNA: TGTGCCAGCAGTCAATCGACTAGCGGGAGCCCGTACCAAGAGACCCAGTACTTC.

The chain employs TRBV12-3 or TRBV12-4 and TRBJ2-7, with TRBD2 matching 12 bases. This CDR3 contains 15 residues. J was trimmed by 2 bases and V by 9 bases; bases with no gene match: 8. The CDR3 DNA sequence: TGTGCCAGTTCGGGGGCTAGCGGGAGGGCCTACGAGCAGTACTTC. Protein sequence: CASSGASGRAYEQYF.

The V call is TRBV14, the J call TRBJ2-5, with TRBD2 matching over 7 bases. The CDR3 contains 17 residues. Germline V lookup: CDR1 SGHDN, CDR2 FVKESK. Trimming cost V 0 bases and J 0 bases; bases outside gene matches: 7. The CDR3 spells CASSQERGLLYQETQYF. As DNA, the CDR3 is TGTGCCAGCAGCCAAGAAAGGGGACTACTGTACCAAGAGACCCAGTACTTC. The variable domain in full, with the rest retrieved from reference TRBV14 and TRBJ2-5, is EAGVTQFPSHSVIEKGQTVTLRCDPISGHDNLYWYRRVMGKEIKFLLHFVKESKQDESGMPNNRFLAERTGGTYSTLKVQPAELEDSGVYFCASSQERGLLYQETQYFGPGTRLLVL.

CDR3 DNA: TGTGCCAGCAGCCAAGATCTTGGCATACGGACACCGCTCAATGAGCAGTTCTTC. This gives the protein CASSQDLGIRTPLNEQFF. This rearrangement joins TRBV14 to TRBJ2-1, with D possibly matching TRBD1 (5 bases). Germline V gene sequence: CDR1 SGHDN, CDR2 FVKESK. V lost 0 bases and J lost 6, with 21 bases in between. This CDR3 contains 18 residues.

V usage is TRBV3-1 and J usage is TRBJ2-1; possibly TRBD2 for D (6 bases). CDR3 length: 15 residues. V was cut by 2 bases and J by 5 bases, with 13 bases left in between. Germline V gene data show CDR1 as LGHDT and CDR2 as YNNKEL (reference sequence). The CDR3 is CASSQPGRPNNEQFF. As DNA, the CDR3 is TGTGCCAGCAGCCAACCCGGGAGACCGAACAATGAGCAGTTCTTC.

The V call is TRBV7-8, the J call TRBJ1-1; possibly TRBD1 for D (5 bases). CDR3 length: 13 amino acids. CDR1 SGHVS and CDR2 FQNEAQ come from the germline V gene. Trimming stripped 5 bases from V and 7 bases from J, with 14 bases between. CDR3: CASSPVAGNEAFF. The CDR3 DNA follows: TGTGCCAGCAGCCCCGTGGCAGGGAATGAAGCTTTCTTT.

This chain uses TRBV5-1 with TRBJ2-3, with D uncertain. V gave up 4 bases and J gave up 0 bases, with 12 bases separating them. This CDR3 spans 15 amino acids. The germline gives CDR1 SGHRS, CDR2 YFSETQ. The CDR3 loop reads CASSISVPSTDTQYF. CDR3 in DNA: TGCGCCAGCAGCATCAGCGTCCCTAGCACAGATACGCAGTATTTT.

J is TRBJ2-1 and V is TRBV24-1, with TRBD1 matching over 8 bases. Germline lookup yields CDR1 KGHDR and CDR2 SFDVKD. The junction had 4 bases not matched to a gene; V was cut back by 4 bases and J by 12 bases. The CDR3 covers 12 residues. The CDR3 spells CATSESGTGQFF. The CDR3 nucleotides read TGTGCCACCAGTGAGTCCGGGACAGGGCAGTTCTTC.

The chain carries TRBV5-1 and TRBJ2-5; no firm D call. The CDR3 is made up of 15 amino acids. V lost 4 bases and J lost 2, with 15 bases in between. Per the germline V gene, CDR1 is SGHRS and CDR2 is YFSETQ. The chain's CDR3 is CASSLNPGGQETQYF. The CDR3 nucleotides are TGCGCCAGCAGCCTCAACCCAGGCGGTCAAGAGACCCAGTACTTC.

The J gene is TRBJ1-1, the V gene TRBV5-1, with D tentatively TRBD1 (5 bases). This CDR3 spans 15 amino acids. Trimming stripped 4 bases from V and 1 base from J, with 14 bases between. Germline CDR1 reads SGHRS; CDR2 reads YFSETQ. For the CDR3, the DNA is TGCGCCAGCAGCACCTACCCCGGGGGGAACACTGAAGCTTTCTTT. This translates into CASSTYPGGNTEAFF.

This clonotype was picked up a small number of times. The rearrangement joins TRBV4-1 to TRBJ2-7, with no clear D. This CDR3 is built from 14 residues. CDR1 is MGHRA, CDR2 YSYEKL, per germline. Trimming pared 0 bases from V and 4 bases from J, leaving 10 bases between. As DNA, the CDR3 is TGCGCCAGCAGCCAAGAAAACTTGATTTACGAGCAGTACTTC. Translating gives CASSQENLIYEQYF.

This clonotype has a count of ten or more. This chain uses TRBV14 with TRBJ2-5; no clear D gene. The CDR3 runs 13 residues. Deletions cut 6 bases from V and 3 bases from J, with 11 bases between. Germline CDR1 reads SGHDN; CDR2 reads FVKESK. The CDR3 protein is CASSPLTKETQYF. In DNA, the CDR3 is TGTGCCAGCAGTCCGCTCACTAAAGAGACCCAGTACTTC.

The chain combines TRBV20-1 with TRBJ2-3; D is perhaps TRBD2 (5 bases). The CDR3 has 17 residues. CDR1 is DFQATT, CDR2 SNEGSKA, per germline (reference sequence). Trimming stripped 5 bases from V and 4 bases from J, with 25 bases between. CDR3 in amino acids: CSAHPARVLREPDTQYF. The CDR3 coding sequence is TGCAGTGCTCACCCGGCAAGGGTTCTTCGGGAACCAGATACGCAGTATTTT.

This chain links TRBV24-1 with TRBJ2-3; 10 nucleotides match TRBD2. Germline CDR1 and CDR2: KGHDR and SFDVKD. The CDR3 has 16 amino acids. The trim removed 9 bases at V and 4 bases at J, leaving 12 bases unmatched. DNA of the CDR3: TGTGCCACCGGCACCGGGACTAGCGATTGGTCAGATACGCAGTATTTT. This sequence encodes CATGTGTSDWSDTQYF.